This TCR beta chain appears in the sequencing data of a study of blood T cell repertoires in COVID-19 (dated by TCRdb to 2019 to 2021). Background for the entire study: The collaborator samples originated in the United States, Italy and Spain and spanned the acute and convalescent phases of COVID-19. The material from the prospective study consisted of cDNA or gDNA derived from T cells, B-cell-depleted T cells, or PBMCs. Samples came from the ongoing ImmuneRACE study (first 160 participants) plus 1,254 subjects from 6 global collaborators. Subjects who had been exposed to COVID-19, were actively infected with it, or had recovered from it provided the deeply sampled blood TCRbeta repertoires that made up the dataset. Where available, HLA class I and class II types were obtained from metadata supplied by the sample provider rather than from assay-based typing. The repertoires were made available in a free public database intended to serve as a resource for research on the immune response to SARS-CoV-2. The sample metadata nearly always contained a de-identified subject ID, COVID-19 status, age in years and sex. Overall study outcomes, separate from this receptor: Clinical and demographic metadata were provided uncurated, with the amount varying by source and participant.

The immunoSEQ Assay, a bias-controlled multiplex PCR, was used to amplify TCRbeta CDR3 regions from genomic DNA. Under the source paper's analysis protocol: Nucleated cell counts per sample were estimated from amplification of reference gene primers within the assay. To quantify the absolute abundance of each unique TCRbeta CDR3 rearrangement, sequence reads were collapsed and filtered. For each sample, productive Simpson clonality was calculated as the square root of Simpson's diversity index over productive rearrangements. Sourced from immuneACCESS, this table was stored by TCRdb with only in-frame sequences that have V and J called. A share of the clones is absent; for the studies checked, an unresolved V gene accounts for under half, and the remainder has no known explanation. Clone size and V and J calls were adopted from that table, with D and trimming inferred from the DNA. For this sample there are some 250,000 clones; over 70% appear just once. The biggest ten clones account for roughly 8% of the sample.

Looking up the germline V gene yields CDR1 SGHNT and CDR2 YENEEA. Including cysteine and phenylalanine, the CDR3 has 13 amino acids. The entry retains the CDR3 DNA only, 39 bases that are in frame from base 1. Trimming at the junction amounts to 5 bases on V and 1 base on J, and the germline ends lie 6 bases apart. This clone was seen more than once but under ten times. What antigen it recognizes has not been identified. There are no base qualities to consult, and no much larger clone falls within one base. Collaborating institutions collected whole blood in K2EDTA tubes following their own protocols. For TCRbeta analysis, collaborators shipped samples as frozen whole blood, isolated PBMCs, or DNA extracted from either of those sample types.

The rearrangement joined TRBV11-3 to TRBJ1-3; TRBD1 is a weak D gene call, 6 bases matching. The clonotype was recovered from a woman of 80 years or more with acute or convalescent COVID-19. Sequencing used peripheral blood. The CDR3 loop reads CASSTGSGNTIYF. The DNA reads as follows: TGTGCCAGCAGCACAGGGTCTGGAAACACCATATATTTT.